Listed below are T cell receptor beta chains from one sample, sequenced in a study of cytomegalovirus exposure and HLA in healthy donors. Some clones are missing from TCRdb's copy, which holds only in-frame ones; the method was immunoSEQ multiplex PCR. Found here are just under 95,000 clones, under 80% of them singletons; the top ten hold about 7%. Input material: PBMCs. The receptors were gathered from a man aged 45-65 years in good health and CMV-seropositive. The CDR3 runs from the conserved cysteine through the conserved F or W. D genes are given only for firm matches. Clone size is not always given. Where it is, it says once, few, many or a class for expanded clones.

j_call,clone_size,v_call,d_call,cdr3_nt,cdr3_aa
TRBJ1-2,.,TRBV14,.,TGTGCCAGCAGCCAAACGGGGAACTATGGCTACACCTTC,CASSQTGNYGYTF
TRBJ1-1,.,TRBV7-9,.,TGTGCCAGCAGCGCCAAGGTTGGGACACTGAACACTGAAGCTTTCTTT,CASSAKVGTLNTEAFF
TRBJ2-7,.,TRBV7-3,.,TGTGCCAGCAGCTTCTCCTCGGGGGGCACCGACGAGCAGTACTTC,CASSFSSGGTDEQYF
TRBJ1-5,.,TRBV15,TRBD1,TGTGCCACCAGCAGAGATACGACAGGGGCTGGCAATCAGCCCCAGAATTTT,CATSRDTTGAGNQPQNF
TRBJ1-1,.,TRBV18,.,TGTGCCAGCTCACCAAGTCGGGATACTGAAGCTTTCTTT,CASSPSRDTEAFF
TRBJ1-6,.,TRBV5-6,TRBD1,TGTGCCAGCAGCTCTACTTCGGGACAGGGGGCCCCGTTCACCCTCCACTTT,CASSSTSGQGAPFTLHF
TRBJ2-6,.,TRBV4-3,TRBD1,TGCGCCAGCAGCCAAGGGGGGACAGGGTACTCTGGGGCCAACGTCCTGACTTTC,CASSQGGTGYSGANVLTF
TRBJ2-3,.,TRBV30,.,TGTGCCTGGAGTAGCCTGGGCGGACAATCGCAGTATTTT,CAWSSLGGQSQYF
TRBJ1-2,few,TRBV4-3,.,TGCGCCAGCAGCCAAGAAACGGGAGGGGACTATGGCTACCCCTTC,CASSQETGGDYGYPF
TRBJ1-5,.,TRBV6-1,.,TGTGCCAGCAGTGACGAAGGCAGTAGCAATCAGCCCCAGAATTTT,CASSDEGSSNQPQNF
TRBJ1-2,once,TRBV15,TRBD1,TGTGCCACCAGCAGAGACAGACAGGGTGACTATGGCTACACCTTC,CATSRDRQGDYGYTF
TRBJ1-5,.,TRBV7-2,TRBD1,TGTGCCAGCAGCTTAGGGGCAGGGGGGAATCAGCCCCAGCATTTT,CASSLGAGGNQPQHF